The present entry profiles one T cell receptor (beta chain) with its context. Its antigen is undetermined. The same CDR3 arises from other DNA sequences in this sample as well. The data stem from a study of cytomegalovirus exposure and HLA in healthy donors. Findings and limits, study-wide: The investigators catalogued 150 or so TCR beta chains as cytomegalovirus-associated.

This CDR3 is 11 amino acids long. V lost 2 bases, J lost 6 bases, and 6 bases lay in between. The germline V gene encodes CDR1 GTSNPN and CDR2 SVGIG (reference sequence). Assay used: immunoSEQ multiplex PCR; TCRdb lists only in-frame clones, some missing. The sample lists around 190,000 clones, 86% occurring once. The sequence derives from a woman aged 18-30 years in good health and CMV-seronegative. Sequencing was carried out using PBMCs. The genes are TRBV30 and TRBJ2-3; no reliable D call. The CDR3 loop reads CAWSPRDTQYF. The CDR3 DNA sequence: TGTGCCTGGAGTCCTAGGGATACGCAGTATTTT.